Below, 16 T cell receptor beta chains from the same sample are listed, as sequenced in a study of shared clonotypes between healthy human individuals (dated by TCRdb to the early 2020s). For the CD8 naive samples, CD45RO-negative cells were positively selected for CCR7, yielding a CD45RA+CCR7+ population from which TemRA cells were excluded. The receptor library was made with the immunoSEQ multiplex PCR assay. This immuneACCESS table, as held by TCRdb, lists in-frame sequences with V and J called but not all clones. Of the missing ones, under half trace to an unresolved V gene in checked studies; the others have no known cause. The sample table shows millions of clones, and about 92% are seen once. Clones ranked in the top ten supply under 2% of the sample. The source material was naive CD8+ T cells from PBMCs. The cell subset or site label of this sample denotes: CD45RA+CCR7+. These receptors all stem from a man aged 18 to 30 in good health. Some clones in this sample may be carry-over from other donors' samples.

The V call is TRBV27, the J call TRBJ1-1; D perhaps matches TRBD1 (6 bases). The CDR3 totals 15 residues. V was shortened by 5 bases and J by 2 bases, with 15 bases between the two germline ends. Germline V gene sequence: CDR1 MNHEY, CDR2 SMNVEV (reference sequence). CDR3 nucleotide sequence: TGTGCCAGCAGTCAGGGGCCATCGGGCAACACTGAAGCTTTCTTT. Its translation: CASSQGPSGNTEAFF.

This clone was detected only once. V and J are TRBV28 and TRBJ1-2; D perhaps matches TRBD1 (6 bases). CDR1 and CDR2 from the germline V gene are MDHEN and SYDVKM. The CDR3 has 15 residues. V lost 6 bases and J 4 bases, leaving 18 bases between the germline ends. CDR3 region: CASSRPGDTGYGYTF. The CDR3 DNA is TGTGCCAGCAGCCGCCCAGGGGACACGGGCTATGGCTACACCTTC.

This chain uses TRBV9 with TRBJ2-7, with TRBD1 as a possible D gene (5 bases). The CDR3 spans 11 residues. Per germline, CDR1 SGDLS and CDR2 YYNGEE. V lost 4 bases, J lost 7 bases, and 9 bases lay in between. CDR3 nucleotides: TGTGCCAGCAGCAGGGGCGGAGAGCAGTACTTC. Amino acids: CASSRGGEQYF.

This chain joins TRBV11-3 and TRBJ2-1; D might be TRBD1 (5 bases). The CDR3 is 11 amino acids. The V end lost 4 bases, the J end lost 9 bases, and 7 bases lay between the germline ends. Germline assignment: CDR1 SGHNT and CDR2 YENEEA. CDR3 protein: CASSSRGEQFF. The CDR3 nucleotides are TGTGCCAGCAGCTCAAGGGGTGAGCAGTTCTTC.

V is TRBV9 and J is TRBJ2-1; 7 bases map to TRBD2. CDR3 length equals 19 residues. The V gene end was trimmed by 0 bases and the J gene end by 2 bases; junction bases not matched to a gene: 14. From germline, CDR1 is SGDLS and CDR2 YYNGEE. This CDR3 is CASSVAGGGAQGPYNEQFF. The CDR3 nucleotides read TGTGCCAGCAGCGTAGCGGGAGGTGGGGCGCAGGGACCCTACAATGAGCAGTTCTTC. Full variable domain (rest looked up from reference TRBV9 and TRBJ2-1): DSGVTQTPKHLITATGQRVTLRCSPRSGDLSVYWYQQSLDQGLQFLIQYYNGEERAKGNILERFSAQQFPDLHSELNLSSLELGDSALYFCASSVAGGGAQGPYNEQFFGPGTRLTVL.

On this clone: Other DNA variants within this sample encode the same CDR3. This chain uses TRBV28 with TRBJ1-2; unclear D gene. The CDR3 spans 13 residues. Germline V gene lookup returns CDR1 MDHEN and CDR2 SYDVKM. Trimming removed 3 bases from V and 2 bases from J, with 7 bases in between. The CDR3 nucleotides are TGTGCCAGCAGTTTCGGGTCGAACTATGGCTACACCTTC. This codes for CASSFGSNYGYTF.

The chain couples TRBV30 to TRBJ1-3; perhaps TRBD1 as D (5 bases). The ends were cut back, 5 bases at V and 2 bases at J, with 10 bases in the middle. This CDR3 contains 13 residues. The germline V gene has CDR1 GTSNPN and CDR2 SVGIG (reference sequence). The CDR3 bases are TGTGCCTGGGGGGAAGGGGCTGGAAACACCATATATTTT. This translates into CAWGEGAGNTIYF.

V gene TRBV29-1 combines with J gene TRBJ2-7; TRBD2 matches at 12 bases. The CDR3 is 16 residues long. V was clipped by 3 bases and J by 0 bases; unmatched bases: 6. Germline assignment: CDR1 SQVTM and CDR2 ANQGSEA. The CDR3 region is CSVESVTSGSSYEQYF. The DNA of the CDR3 is TGCAGCGTTGAGAGTGTGACTAGCGGGAGCTCCTACGAGCAGTACTTC.

As to this clone: The same CDR3 is also encoded by other DNA sequences in this sample. V usage is TRBV7-9 and J usage is TRBJ2-7; no reliable D call. The germline CDR1 and CDR2 sequences are SEHNR and FQNEAQ (reference sequence). The CDR3 length is 15 residues. The V and J ends lost 1 base and 0 bases respectively, with 10 bases between them. CDR3 DNA sequence: TGTGCCAGCAGCTTAGGCGCGCCCTCCTCCTACGAGCAGTACTTC. This sequence encodes CASSLGAPSSYEQYF.

The chain carries TRBV7-9 and TRBJ2-7, with 15 bases fitting TRBD2. This CDR3 region has 15 residues. The junction had 9 bases not matched to a gene; V was cut back by 11 bases and J by 4 bases. Germline V gene sequence: CDR1 SEHNR, CDR2 FQNEAQ (reference sequence). CDR3 sequence reads: CAVVKGLAGGYEQYF. The CDR3 DNA reads TGTGCCGTAGTCAAGGGACTAGCGGGAGGTTACGAGCAGTACTTC.

The gene calls are TRBV9 and TRBJ1-1; no clear D gene. In germline, CDR1 is SGDLS, CDR2 YYNGEE. This CDR3 has 14 residues. Trimming took 4 bases from V and 3 from J, leaving 13 bases between them. The CDR3 nucleotides read TGTGCCAGCAGCTCCCAGTTTGAAGACACTGAAGCTTTCTTT. It translates to CASSSQFEDTEAFF. The full variable domain, rest sourced from reference TRBV9 and TRBJ1-1, is DSGVTQTPKHLITATGQRVTLRCSPRSGDLSVYWYQQSLDQGLQFLIQYYNGEERAKGNILERFSAQQFPDLHSELNLSSLELGDSALYFCASSSQFEDTEAFFGQGTRLTVV.

V usage is TRBV7-8 and J usage is TRBJ2-1; D might be TRBD2 (5 bases). The germline V gene encodes CDR1 SGHVS and CDR2 FQNEAQ. CDR3 size: 12 residues. The V and J ends lost 1 base and 15 bases respectively, with 13 bases between them. The DNA for the CDR3 is TGTGCCAGCAGCTTAGGGCTCGAGGGCCTGTTCTTC. Translation gives CASSLGLEGLFF.

The chain links TRBV6-6 to TRBJ2-5; D is possibly TRBD1 (5 bases). Germline V lookup: CDR1 MNHNY, CDR2 SVGAGI (reference sequence). The V end was cut by 2 bases, the J end by 5 bases, with 15 bases between. The CDR3 is 15 residues long. CDR3 residues: CASSYIQGILETQYF. The CDR3 DNA reads as TGTGCCAGCAGTTACATTCAGGGTATTCTGGAGACCCAGTACTTC.

The chain combines TRBV27 with TRBJ2-1; the match to TRBD2 covers 8 bases. The CDR3 is made up of 15 amino acids. V lost 6 bases to trimming and J lost 7 bases; unmatched junction nucleotides: 11. Germline V gene data show CDR1 as MNHEY and CDR2 as SMNVEV (reference sequence). CDR3 sequence (DNA): TGTGCCAGCAGCCTAGGGACTAGGATAAGGAATGAGCAGTTCTTC. Encoded protein: CASSLGTRIRNEQFF.

The chain uses TRBV7-6 and TRBJ1-4; D ambiguous. This CDR3 is 14 amino acids long. The germline CDR1 and CDR2 sequences are SGHVS and FNYEAQ. V lost 3 bases, J lost 7 bases, and 12 bases lay in between. CDR3 amino acids: CASSLGTKPEKLFF. Here the CDR3 DNA reads TGTGCCAGCAGCTTGGGCACCAAACCTGAAAAACTGTTTTTT.

This clone was recorded once. The chain employs TRBV6-1 and TRBJ2-7; either TRBD1 or TRBD2 may supply D (7 bases each). Germline assignment: CDR1 MNHNS and CDR2 SASEGT. The V gene lost 4 bases and the J gene lost 6 bases, with 16 bases spanning the gap. This CDR3 region has 14 residues. CDR3 residues: CASSAGTAGFEQYF. The CDR3 nucleotides are TGTGCCAGCAGTGCCGGGACAGCGGGGTTCGAGCAGTACTTC.